This TCR beta chain was sequenced during a study of cytomegalovirus exposure and HLA in healthy donors. General study findings and limits: Reportedly, cytomegalovirus status was diagnosed with high sensitivity and specificity.

To note about this clone: Its antigen is as yet unknown.

PCR amplification relied on 60 Vbeta primers (plus 13 Jbeta primers). This table comes from immunoSEQ multiplex PCR, and its TCRdb copy is limited to in-frame clones, with some not included. The sample holds about 140,000 clones, 65% to 85% seen once. Germline assignment: CDR1 SGHRS and CDR2 YFSETQ. The CDR3 consists of 17 residues. Trimming at V came to 2 bases and at J to 2 bases, leaving 13 bases not matched to a gene. Donors showed nominal health when sampled, although they likely had unrecorded immune exposures. This TCR was recovered from a man aged 45-65 years in good health and CMV-seronegative. This rearrangement joins TRBV5-1 to TRBJ2-7; 7 nucleotides agree with TRBD1. Sequencing used PBMCs. DNA for the CDR3: TGCGCCAGCAGCTTTTACAGGGGTGGGGCCCCCCCCTACGAGCAGTACTTC. Translation gives CASSFYRGGAPPYEQYF.